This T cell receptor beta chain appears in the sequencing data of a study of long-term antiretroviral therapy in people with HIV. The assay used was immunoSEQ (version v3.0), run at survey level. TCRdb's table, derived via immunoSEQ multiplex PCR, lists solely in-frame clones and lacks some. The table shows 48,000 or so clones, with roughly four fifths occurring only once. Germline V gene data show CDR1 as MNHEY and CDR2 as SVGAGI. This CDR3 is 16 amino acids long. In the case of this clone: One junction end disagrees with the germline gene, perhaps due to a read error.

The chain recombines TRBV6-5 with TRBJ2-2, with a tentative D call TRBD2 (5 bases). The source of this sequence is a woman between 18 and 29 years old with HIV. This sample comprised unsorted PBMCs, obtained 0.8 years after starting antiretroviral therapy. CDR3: CASSYIRQLVTGELFF. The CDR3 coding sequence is TGTGCCAGCAGTTACATCAGGCAGCTAGTCACCGGGGAACTGTTTTTT.